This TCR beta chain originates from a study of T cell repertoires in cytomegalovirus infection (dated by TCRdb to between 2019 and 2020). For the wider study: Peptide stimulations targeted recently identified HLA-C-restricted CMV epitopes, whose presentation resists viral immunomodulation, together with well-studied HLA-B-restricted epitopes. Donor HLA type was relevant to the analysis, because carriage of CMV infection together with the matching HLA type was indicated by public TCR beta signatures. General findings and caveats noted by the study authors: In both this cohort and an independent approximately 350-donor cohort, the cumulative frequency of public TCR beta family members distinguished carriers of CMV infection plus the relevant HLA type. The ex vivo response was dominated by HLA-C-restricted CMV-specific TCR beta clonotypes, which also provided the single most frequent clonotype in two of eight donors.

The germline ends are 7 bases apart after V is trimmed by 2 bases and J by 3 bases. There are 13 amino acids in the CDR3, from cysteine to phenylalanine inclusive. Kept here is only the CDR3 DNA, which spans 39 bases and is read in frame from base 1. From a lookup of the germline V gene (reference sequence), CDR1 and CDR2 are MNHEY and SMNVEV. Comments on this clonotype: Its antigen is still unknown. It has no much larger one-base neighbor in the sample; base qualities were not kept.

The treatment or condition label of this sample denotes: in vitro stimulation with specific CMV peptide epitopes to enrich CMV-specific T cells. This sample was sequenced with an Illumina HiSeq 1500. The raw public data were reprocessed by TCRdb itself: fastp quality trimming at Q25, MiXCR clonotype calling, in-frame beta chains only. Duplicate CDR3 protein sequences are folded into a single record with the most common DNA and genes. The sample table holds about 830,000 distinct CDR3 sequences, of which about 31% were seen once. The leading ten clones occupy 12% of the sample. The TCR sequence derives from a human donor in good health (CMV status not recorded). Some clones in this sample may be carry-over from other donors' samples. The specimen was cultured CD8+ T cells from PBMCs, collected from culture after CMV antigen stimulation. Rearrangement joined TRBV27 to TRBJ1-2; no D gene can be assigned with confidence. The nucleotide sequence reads TGTGCCAGCAGTTTAAATGAATACTATGGCTACACCTTC. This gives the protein CASSLNEYYGYTF.